This TCR beta chain came from a study of neoadjuvant anti-PD-1 for oral cavity cancer. Broader study findings: Pretreatment Treg/Th17 ratio correlated inversely with post-treatment tumor clonality.

Blood libraries mostly used 400 to 500 ng genomic DNA, six replicates each. Sequencing used immunoSEQ multiplex PCR; TCRdb keeps in-frame clones, though not all of them. Among 55,000 to 75,000 clones listed, roughly 90% were seen once. The time point denotes: after neoadjuvant nivolumab, at surgical resection. After removal of 3 bases from V and 8 bases from J, the junction contained 13 bases not matched to a gene. The CDR3 is made up of 17 amino acids. Per the germline V gene, CDR1 is SGHVS and CDR2 is FQNEAQ. Comment on this clone: As yet, its antigen is unknown.

Sequences were derived from PBMCs, sampled after nivolumab (anti-PD-1) treatment. This TCR derives from a person aged 35-80 years with oral cavity squamous cell carcinoma. The chain couples TRBV7-8 to TRBJ1-4, with TRBD1 identical over 9 bases. CDR3 protein: CASSLNVPGQGGEKLFF. Here the CDR3 DNA reads TGTGCCAGCAGCTTGAATGTTCCGGGACAGGGCGGGGAAAAACTGTTTTTT.